A selection of T cell receptor beta chains follows, all from one sample in a study of T cell responses to AZD1222 COVID-19 vaccine. Sequencing was performed with immunoSEQ multiplex PCR; in TCRdb, only in-frame clones are kept and a portion is missing. The sample has 70,000 or so clones, 75% to 90% seen once. Sequencing used peripheral blood, obtained 28 days after the second AZD1222 dose. The receptors here all came from an adult who received the AZD1222 COVID-19 vaccine. Both conserved end residues are part of each CDR3. The D gene is left open where the match is weak. Rows may omit the clone size; those that give it use once, few, many or a size class.

CDR3 protein: CAISESGTKRGGYTF; CDR3 DNA: TGTGCCATCAGTGAATCTGGAACGAAGAGAGGTGGCTACACCTTC; J gene: TRBJ1-2; V gene: TRBV10-3; D gene: NA; clone size: NA
CDR3 protein: CASSLSPSTDTQYF; CDR3 DNA: TGTGCCAGCAGCTTAAGCCCCAGCACAGATACGCAGTATTTT; J gene: TRBJ2-3; V gene: TRBV7-6; D gene: NA; clone size: NA
CDR3 protein: CARNPGGTPIPDSPLHF; CDR3 DNA: TGTGCCAGAAATCCCGGGGGGACTCCCATCCCCGATTCACCCCTCCACTTT; J gene: TRBJ1-6; V gene: TRBV21-1; D gene: NA; clone size: NA
CDR3 protein: CASSLGPAGRETQYF; CDR3 DNA: TGTGCCAGCAGCTTAGGGCCGGCGGGCAGGGAGACCCAGTACTTC; J gene: TRBJ2-5; V gene: TRBV7-3; D gene: NA; clone size: NA
CDR3 protein: CASSYKDRGYTEAFF; CDR3 DNA: TGTGCCAGCAGTTACAAGGACAGGGGGTACACTGAAGCTTTCTTT; J gene: TRBJ1-1; V gene: TRBV6-5; D gene: TRBD1; clone size: NA
CDR3 protein: CASSLRDQKAQHF; CDR3 DNA: TGTGCCAGCAGTTTAAGGGACCAAAAAGCCCAGCATTTT; J gene: TRBJ1-5; V gene: TRBV12-3/TRBV12-4; D gene: NA; clone size: NA
CDR3 protein: CASSLLTGTVTEAFF; CDR3 DNA: TGTGCCAGCAGTTTACTTACAGGCACGGTAACTGAAGCTTTCTTT; J gene: TRBJ1-1; V gene: TRBV27; D gene: NA; clone size: few
CDR3 protein: CAMQQGALDQNTEAFF; CDR3 DNA: TGTGCCATGCAACAGGGGGCATTGGATCAGAACACTGAAGCTTTCTTT; J gene: TRBJ1-1; V gene: TRBV10-3; D gene: TRBD1; clone size: NA
CDR3 protein: CSVVRQLNTEAFF; CDR3 DNA: TGCAGCGTTGTAAGGCAGCTTAACACTGAAGCTTTCTTT; J gene: TRBJ1-1; V gene: TRBV29-1; D gene: NA; clone size: NA
CDR3 protein: CASSEAKQPQHF; CDR3 DNA: TGTGCCAGCAGTGAAGCCAAACAGCCCCAGCATTTT; J gene: TRBJ1-5; V gene: TRBV2; D gene: NA; clone size: NA
CDR3 protein: CASSQEVGTGRVYTF; CDR3 DNA: TGTGCCAGCAGCCAAGAAGTTGGGACAGGTCGCGTCTACACCTTC; J gene: TRBJ1-2; V gene: TRBV4-2; D gene: TRBD1; clone size: NA
CDR3 protein: CASGVGGNEQFF; CDR3 DNA: TGCGCCAGCGGAGTAGGGGGAAATGAGCAGTTCTTC; J gene: TRBJ2-1; V gene: TRBV5-1; D gene: NA; clone size: few
CDR3 protein: CASSVATGNYGYTF; CDR3 DNA: TGTGCCAGCAGCGTAGCTACAGGGAACTATGGCTACACCTTC; J gene: TRBJ1-2; V gene: TRBV9; D gene: NA; clone size: NA
CDR3 protein: CSVRTGTSTEAFF; CDR3 DNA: TGCAGCGTCAGGACAGGGACTTCTACTGAAGCTTTCTTT; J gene: TRBJ1-1; V gene: TRBV29-1; D gene: TRBD1; clone size: NA
CDR3 protein: CSASTGVAFF; CDR3 DNA: TGCAGTGCGTCAACAGGGGTGGCTTTCTTT; J gene: TRBJ1-1; V gene: TRBV20-1; D gene: TRBD1; clone size: NA
CDR3 protein: CASSQVGHAAYEQYF; CDR3 DNA: TGTGCCAGTAGTCAAGTGGGGCACGCCGCCTACGAGCAGTACTTC; J gene: TRBJ2-7; V gene: TRBV19; D gene: NA; clone size: NA
CDR3 protein: CASRAGTGGIRAEAFF; CDR3 DNA: TGTGCCAGCCGAGCCGGGACAGGGGGCATTCGAGCTGAAGCTTTCTTT; J gene: TRBJ1-1; V gene: TRBV2; D gene: TRBD1; clone size: few
CDR3 protein: CASTGTGNYEQYF; CDR3 DNA: TGTGCCAGCACCGGGACAGGAAACTACGAGCAGTACTTC; J gene: TRBJ2-7; V gene: TRBV7-9; D gene: TRBD1; clone size: NA
CDR3 protein: CASSQVFGPQEKLFF; CDR3 DNA: TGCGCCAGCAGCCAAGTGTTCGGGCCCCAGGAAAAACTGTTTTTT; J gene: TRBJ1-4; V gene: TRBV4-1; D gene: NA; clone size: NA
CDR3 protein: CASGSREQTRQFF; CDR3 DNA: TGTGCTAGTGGTTCTCGGGAGCAGACACGGCAGTTCTTC; J gene: TRBJ2-1; V gene: TRBV12-5; D gene: NA; clone size: NA
CDR3 protein: CASSLAAGSYEQYF; CDR3 DNA: TGTGCCAGCAGCTTAGCGGCCGGCTCCTACGAGCAGTACTTC; J gene: TRBJ2-7; V gene: TRBV7-9; D gene: NA; clone size: NA